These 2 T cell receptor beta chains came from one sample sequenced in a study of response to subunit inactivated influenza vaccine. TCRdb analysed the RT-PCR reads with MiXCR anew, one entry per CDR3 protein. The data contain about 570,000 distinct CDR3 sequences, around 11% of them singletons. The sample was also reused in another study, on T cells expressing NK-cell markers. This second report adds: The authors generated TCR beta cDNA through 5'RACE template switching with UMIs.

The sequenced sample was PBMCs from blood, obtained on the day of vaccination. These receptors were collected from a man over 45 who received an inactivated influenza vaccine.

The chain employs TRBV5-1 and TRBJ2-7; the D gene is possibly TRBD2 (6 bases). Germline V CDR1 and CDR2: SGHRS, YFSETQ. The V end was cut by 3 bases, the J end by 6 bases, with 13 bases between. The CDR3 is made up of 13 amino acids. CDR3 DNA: TGCGCCAGCAGCTCCGGAGGGGCAGTCGAGCAGTACTTC. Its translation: CASSSGGAVEQYF.

The CDR3 protein is CSGKPVDYNEQFF. CDR3 sequence (DNA): TGCAGCGGTAAACCCGTCGACTACAATGAGCAGTTCTTC. V gene TRBV29-1 combines with J gene TRBJ2-1; D is unclear. The CDR3 covers 13 residues. V was shortened by 7 bases and J by 3 bases, with 13 bases between the two germline ends. The germline gives CDR1 SQVTM, CDR2 ANQGSEA.